This is a list of T cell receptor beta chains from one sample in a study of CD8+ T cells in alopecia areata. This table comes from immunoSEQ multiplex PCR, and its TCRdb copy is limited to in-frame clones, with some not included. The sample carries under 300,000 clones, about two thirds recorded once. Sample: CD4+ T cells sorted from blood, taken at week 0. The receptors come from a human donor with alopecia areata. CDR3s include the opening cysteine and the closing phenylalanine or tryptophan. Each record gives: D gene, J gene, clone size, V gene, CDR3 protein, CDR3 DNA. The D gene is left open where the match is weak. Clone size, where shown, is once, few, many, or a class for clones that have expanded.

d_call: TRBD1
j_call: TRBJ1-6
clone_size: NA
v_call: TRBV30
cdr3_aa: CALRGQAHLTLHF
cdr3_nt: TGTGCCTTGAGGGGGCAAGCCCACCTCACCCTCCACTTT

d_call: TRBD1
j_call: TRBJ1-2
clone_size: NA
v_call: TRBV9
cdr3_aa: CASSPRGHRGYTF
cdr3_nt: TGTGCCAGCAGCCCGAGGGGGCATCGGGGCTACACCTTC

d_call: TRBD2
j_call: TRBJ2-4
clone_size: NA
v_call: TRBV7-2
cdr3_aa: CASSLGASGGAAYF
cdr3_nt: TGTGCCAGCAGCTTAGGAGCTAGCGGGGGGGCCGCGTACTTC

d_call: NA
j_call: TRBJ2-5
clone_size: NA
v_call: TRBV11-2
cdr3_aa: CASSLARETQYF
cdr3_nt: TGTGCCAGCAGCTTAGCTCGGGAGACCCAGTACTTC

d_call: NA
j_call: TRBJ1-2
clone_size: NA
v_call: TRBV30
cdr3_aa: CAWSVRRTNYGYTF
cdr3_nt: TGTGCCTGGAGTGTCCGCAGGACTAACTATGGCTACACCTTC

d_call: NA
j_call: TRBJ1-2
clone_size: many
v_call: TRBV10-3
cdr3_aa: CAIKGGDLYGYTF
cdr3_nt: TGTGCCATCAAGGGCGGAGACCTCTATGGCTACACCTTC

d_call: TRBD1
j_call: TRBJ1-5
clone_size: NA
v_call: TRBV4-3
cdr3_aa: CASSQDGTVNQPQHF
cdr3_nt: TGCGCCAGCAGCCAAGACGGGACAGTCAATCAGCCCCAGCATTTT

d_call: NA
j_call: TRBJ2-3
clone_size: NA
v_call: TRBV5-1
cdr3_aa: CASSPPGATDTQYF
cdr3_nt: TGCGCCAGCAGTCCTCCCGGGGCGACAGATACGCAGTATTTT

d_call: NA
j_call: TRBJ2-7
clone_size: few
v_call: TRBV6-5
cdr3_aa: CASTPGARVYEQYF
cdr3_nt: TGTGCCAGCACCCCGGGGGCGAGGGTCTACGAGCAGTACTTC

d_call: TRBD1
j_call: TRBJ1-2
clone_size: NA
v_call: TRBV4-1
cdr3_aa: CASSLRTGAGYGYTF
cdr3_nt: TGCGCCAGCAGCCTCCGGACAGGGGCGGGCTATGGCTACACCTTC

d_call: NA
j_call: TRBJ1-1
clone_size: many
v_call: TRBV7-3
cdr3_aa: CASSFKRETEAFF
cdr3_nt: TGTGCCAGCAGCTTTAAAAGGGAGACTGAAGCTTTCTTT

d_call: NA
j_call: TRBJ1-2
clone_size: NA
v_call: TRBV4-2
cdr3_aa: CASSQEDTNYGYTF
cdr3_nt: TGTGCCAGCAGCCAAGAGGACACTAACTATGGCTACACCTTC

d_call: NA
j_call: TRBJ2-2
clone_size: NA
v_call: TRBV6-5
cdr3_aa: CASSARGTGELFF
cdr3_nt: TGTGCCAGCAGCGCCCGAGGCACCGGGGAGCTGTTTTTT

d_call: TRBD1
j_call: TRBJ1-4
clone_size: few
v_call: TRBV9
cdr3_aa: CASSEGTGYEKLFF
cdr3_nt: TGTGCCAGCAGCGAGGGGACAGGGTATGAAAAACTGTTTTTT

d_call: NA
j_call: TRBJ2-3
clone_size: once
v_call: TRBV7-9
cdr3_aa: CASSPQQGDTQYF
cdr3_nt: TGTGCCAGCAGCCCTCAACAGGGCGATACGCAGTATTTT

d_call: NA
j_call: TRBJ1-5
clone_size: few
v_call: TRBV30
cdr3_aa: CAWSVEKNQPQHF
cdr3_nt: TGTGCCTGGAGTGTTGAGAAGAATCAGCCCCAGCATTTT

d_call: NA
j_call: TRBJ1-1
clone_size: NA
v_call: TRBV29-1
cdr3_aa: CSVLDGTEAFF
cdr3_nt: TGCAGCGTTTTAGACGGCACTGAAGCTTTCTTT

d_call: TRBD1
j_call: TRBJ1-1
clone_size: NA
v_call: TRBV2
cdr3_aa: CASSESARGRDEAFF
cdr3_nt: TGTGCCAGCAGTGAATCGGCCAGGGGGCGTGATGAAGCTTTCTTT

d_call: NA
j_call: TRBJ1-1
clone_size: NA
v_call: TRBV7-6
cdr3_aa: CASSDQISNTEAFF
cdr3_nt: TGTGCCAGCAGCGACCAAATATCGAACACTGAAGCTTTCTTT

d_call: NA
j_call: TRBJ2-1
clone_size: NA
v_call: TRBV29-1
cdr3_aa: CSVSNEQFF
cdr3_nt: TGCAGCGTTTCCAATGAGCAGTTCTTC

d_call: NA
j_call: TRBJ2-1
clone_size: NA
v_call: TRBV29-1
cdr3_aa: CSVRRDRRKPYNEQFF
cdr3_nt: TGCAGCGTCCGAAGGGATAGACGAAAACCCTACAATGAGCAGTTCTTC

d_call: NA
j_call: TRBJ1-1
clone_size: NA
v_call: TRBV5-4
cdr3_aa: CASSGRPGRWDTEAFF
cdr3_nt: TGTGCCAGCAGCGGAAGACCCGGTAGATGGGACACTGAAGCTTTCTTT

d_call: NA
j_call: TRBJ2-2
clone_size: NA
v_call: TRBV4-3
cdr3_aa: CASSGSPNTGELFF
cdr3_nt: TGCGCCAGCAGCGGATCTCCGAACACCGGGGAGCTGTTTTTT

d_call: NA
j_call: TRBJ2-5
clone_size: NA
v_call: TRBV5-4
cdr3_aa: CASSLEPAQETQYF
cdr3_nt: TGTGCCAGCAGCTTAGAACCAGCCCAAGAGACCCAGTACTTC

d_call: TRBD1
j_call: TRBJ2-7
clone_size: once
v_call: TRBV7-9
cdr3_aa: CASSSYAGTGSYEQYF
cdr3_nt: TGTGCCAGCAGCTCCTATGCCGGGACAGGGTCCTACGAGCAGTACTTC

d_call: NA
j_call: TRBJ2-3
clone_size: NA
v_call: TRBV4-1
cdr3_aa: CASSQRALTDTQYF
cdr3_nt: TGCGCCAGCAGCCAAAGAGCTCTGACAGATACGCAGTATTTT

d_call: NA
j_call: TRBJ1-1
clone_size: NA
v_call: TRBV7-9
cdr3_aa: CASSSQRFGATEAFF
cdr3_nt: TGTGCCAGCAGCTCACAGAGGTTTGGGGCCACTGAAGCTTTCTTT

d_call: NA
j_call: TRBJ2-7
clone_size: NA
v_call: TRBV13
cdr3_aa: CASSFQGSYEQYF
cdr3_nt: TGTGCCAGCAGCTTTCAGGGTTCCTACGAGCAGTACTTC

d_call: NA
j_call: TRBJ2-1
clone_size: few
v_call: TRBV14
cdr3_aa: CASSQALDEQFF
cdr3_nt: TGTGCCAGCAGCCAAGCATTAGATGAGCAGTTCTTC

d_call: NA
j_call: TRBJ2-4
clone_size: NA
v_call: TRBV29-1
cdr3_aa: CSVEVGIQYF
cdr3_nt: TGCAGCGTTGAAGTTGGCATTCAGTACTTC

d_call: TRBD2
j_call: TRBJ2-5
clone_size: NA
v_call: TRBV7-7
cdr3_aa: CASSPSWERGETQYF
cdr3_nt: TGTGCTAGCAGCCCTAGCTGGGAGCGGGGGGAGACCCAGTACTTC